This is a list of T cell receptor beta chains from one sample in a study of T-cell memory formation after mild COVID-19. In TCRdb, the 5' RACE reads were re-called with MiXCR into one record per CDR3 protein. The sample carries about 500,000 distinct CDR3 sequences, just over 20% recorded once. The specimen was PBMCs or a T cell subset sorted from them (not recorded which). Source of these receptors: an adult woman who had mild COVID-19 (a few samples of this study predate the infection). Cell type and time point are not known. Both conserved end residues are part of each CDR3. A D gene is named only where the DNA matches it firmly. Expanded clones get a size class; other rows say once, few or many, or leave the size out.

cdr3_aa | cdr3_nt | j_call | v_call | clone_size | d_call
CSVFGQNAYEQYF | TGCAGCGTTTTTGGACAGAACGCATACGAGCAGTACTTC | TRBJ2-7 | TRBV29-1 | NA | NA
CASSSARTGSGYTF | TGTGCCAGCAGTTCCGCCCGGACAGGGAGCGGCTACACCTTC | TRBJ1-2 | TRBV12-3/TRBV12-4 | few | TRBD1
CASSLGPGGGGTGELFF | TGTGCCAGCAGCTTAGGACCCGGAGGGGGTGGCACCGGGGAGCTGTTTTTT | TRBJ2-2 | TRBV7-2 | NA | NA
CSARTGGNYGYTF | TGCAGCGCAAGGACAGGGGGGAACTATGGCTACACCTTC | TRBJ1-2 | TRBV29-1 | few | TRBD1
CASSLGGLAGIRPLEQYF | TGTGCCAGCAGCCTGGGGGGACTAGCGGGAATACGGCCCCTCGAGCAGTACTTC | TRBJ2-7 | TRBV12-3/TRBV12-4 | NA | TRBD2
CASSLERGSVPQETQYF | TGTGCCAGCAGTTTAGAGAGGGGGAGTGTCCCACAAGAGACCCAGTACTTC | TRBJ2-5 | TRBV12-3/TRBV12-4 | few | NA
CSASGATEDYGYTF | TGCAGCGCCTCCGGGGCCACCGAGGACTATGGCTACACCTTC | TRBJ1-2 | TRBV29-1 | NA | NA
CATSRDRGGRSGETQYF | TGTGCCACCAGCAGAGATCGAGGGGGAAGGAGTGGCGAGACCCAGTACTTC | TRBJ2-5 | TRBV15 | NA | NA
CASSERTTRNEQFF | TGTGCCAGCTCGGAGCGGACAACCCGCAATGAGCAGTTCTTC | TRBJ2-1 | TRBV7-2 | few | NA
CSAGQARYEQYF | TGCAGTGCGGGACAGGCGCGCTACGAGCAGTACTTC | TRBJ2-7 | TRBV20-1 | NA | TRBD1
CASSNTGTGFDEQFF | TGTGCCAGCAGCAACACCGGGACAGGGTTCGATGAGCAGTTCTTC | TRBJ2-1 | TRBV9 | few | TRBD1
CASSSGLAGTPTDTQYF | TGCGCCAGCAGCTCGGGACTAGCGGGGACCCCCACAGATACGCAGTATTTT | TRBJ2-3 | TRBV5-1 | few | TRBD2
CASSPTGLRNEQYF | TGCGCCAGCAGCCCGACAGGGCTGCGTAACGAGCAGTACTTC | TRBJ2-7 | TRBV5-1 | few | TRBD1
CASSIANNEQFF | TGTGCCAGTAGTATAGCGAACAATGAGCAGTTCTTC | TRBJ2-1 | TRBV19 | NA | NA
CASSHAGQGNMNTEAFF | TGTGCCAGCAGCCATGCGGGACAGGGAAACATGAACACTGAAGCTTTCTTT | TRBJ1-1 | TRBV7-9 | NA | TRBD1
CASSVLGTSGSYEQYF | TGTGCCAGCAGTGTCTTAGGGACTAGCGGGAGCTACGAGCAGTACTTC | TRBJ2-7 | TRBV6-5 | NA | TRBD2
CATSRDPTASDTQYF | TGTGCCACCAGCAGAGATCCGACCGCGTCAGATACGCAGTATTTT | TRBJ2-3 | TRBV15 | NA | NA
CASSPVTSGVMNEQFF | TGTGCCAGCTCACCGGTGACTAGCGGGGTTATGAATGAGCAGTTCTTC | TRBJ2-1 | TRBV18 | NA | TRBD2
CASTRQYNSPLHF | TGTGCCAGCACGAGACAGTATAATTCACCCCTCCACTTT | TRBJ1-6 | TRBV2 | few | NA
CASSYSWDRGTDTQYF | TGTGCCAGCAGTTACTCTTGGGACAGGGGCACAGATACGCAGTATTTT | TRBJ2-3 | TRBV6-2/TRBV6-3 | NA | TRBD1
CASSLGSGVTEAFF | TGCGCCAGCAGCTTGGGGTCAGGGGTCACTGAAGCTTTCTTT | TRBJ1-1 | TRBV5-1 | NA | NA
CASSRSRVPEAFF | TGTGCCAGCAGCCGCTCCAGGGTCCCTGAAGCTTTCTTT | TRBJ1-1 | TRBV7-2 | few | NA
CASSLVEKLFF | TGTGCCAGCAGTTTAGTTGAAAAACTGTTTTTT | TRBJ1-4 | TRBV12-3/TRBV12-4 | NA | NA
CASSYDRAYEQYF | TGTGCCAGCAGTTACGACAGGGCCTACGAGCAGTACTTC | TRBJ2-7 | TRBV6-5 | many | TRBD1
CASSSSGAQLRETQYF | TGCGCCAGCAGCTCGTCAGGGGCCCAGCTACGAGAGACCCAGTACTTC | TRBJ2-5 | TRBV5-1 | NA | NA
CASSSTGVNGYTF | TGTGCCAGCAGTTCGACAGGGGTAAATGGCTACACCTTC | TRBJ1-2 | TRBV12-3/TRBV12-4 | NA | TRBD1
CAIGLSSGNEQFF | TGTGCCATCGGCCTGTCAAGCGGCAATGAGCAGTTCTTC | TRBJ2-1 | TRBV10-3 | few | NA
CASSLRGRGYNEQFF | TGTGCCAGCAGCCTCCGTGGCAGGGGCTACAATGAGCAGTTCTTC | TRBJ2-1 | TRBV7-2 | NA | NA
CSVVVVGTYEQYF | TGCAGCGTTGTGGTAGTAGGCACTTACGAGCAGTACTTC | TRBJ2-7 | TRBV29-1 | NA | NA
CASSTWDNYYNSPLHF | TGTGCCAGCAGCACATGGGACAACTACTATAATTCACCCCTCCACTTT | TRBJ1-6 | TRBV7-8 | NA | NA
CASSPGLGRGQPQHF | TGTGCCAGCTCACCCGGGCTAGGCCGAGGTCAGCCCCAGCATTTT | TRBJ1-5 | TRBV18 | NA | NA
CSVEGLALNEQFF | TGCAGCGTTGAGGGGCTAGCGCTAAATGAGCAGTTCTTC | TRBJ2-1 | TRBV29-1 | few | NA
CAWDVGFNQPQHF | TGTGCCTGGGACGTGGGGTTTAATCAGCCCCAGCATTTT | TRBJ1-5 | TRBV30 | NA | NA
CASSPPWGRGYEQYF | TGTGCCAGCAGCCCCCCTTGGGGGAGGGGCTACGAGCAGTACTTC | TRBJ2-7 | TRBV7-9 | few | TRBD2
CASSQEQAANTEAFF | TGCGCCAGCAGCCAAGAGCAGGCCGCTAACACTGAAGCTTTCTTT | TRBJ1-1 | TRBV4-1 | NA | NA
CASSETLGQGQDQPQHF | TGTGCCAGCAGCGAAACCTTGGGACAGGGTCAAGATCAGCCCCAGCATTTT | TRBJ1-5 | TRBV12-3/TRBV12-4 | NA | TRBD1
CASSLEGDIQYF | TGTGCCAGCAGTTTAGAGGGGGACATTCAGTACTTC | TRBJ2-4 | TRBV12-3/TRBV12-4 | few | NA
CASGFPEWDRGTSYEQYF | TGTGCTAGTGGTTTTCCGGAATGGGACAGGGGAACCTCCTACGAGCAGTACTTC | TRBJ2-7 | TRBV12-5 | NA | TRBD1
CASSPGQGRSPSF | TGTGCCAGCAGTCCCGGTCAGGGTAGGTCGCCCTCCTTC | TRBJ1-2 | TRBV12-3/TRBV12-4 | few | NA
CASSLQGTVYNEQFF | TGTGCCAGCAGCCTACAGGGGACGGTATACAATGAGCAGTTCTTC | TRBJ2-1 | TRBV7-8 | NA | TRBD1
CASSPQENYGYTF | TGTGCCAGCAGTCCCCAGGAAAACTATGGCTACACCTTC | TRBJ1-2 | TRBV12-3/TRBV12-4 | many | NA
CSVVLAGASPDTQYF | TGCAGCGTTGTATTAGCGGGGGCCTCTCCAGATACGCAGTATTTT | TRBJ2-3 | TRBV29-1 | NA | TRBD2